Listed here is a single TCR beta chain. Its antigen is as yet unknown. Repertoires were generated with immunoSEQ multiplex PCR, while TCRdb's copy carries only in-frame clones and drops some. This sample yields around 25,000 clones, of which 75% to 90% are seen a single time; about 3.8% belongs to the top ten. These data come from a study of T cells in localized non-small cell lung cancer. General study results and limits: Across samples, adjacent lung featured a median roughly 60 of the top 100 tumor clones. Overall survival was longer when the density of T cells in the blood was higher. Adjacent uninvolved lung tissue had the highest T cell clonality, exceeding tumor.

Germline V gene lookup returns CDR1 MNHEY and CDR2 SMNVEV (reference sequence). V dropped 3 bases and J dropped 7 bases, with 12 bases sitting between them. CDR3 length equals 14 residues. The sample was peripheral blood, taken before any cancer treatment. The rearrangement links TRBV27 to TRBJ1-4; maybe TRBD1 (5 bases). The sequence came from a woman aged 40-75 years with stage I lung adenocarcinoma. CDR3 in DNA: TGTGCCAGCAGTTTGGGGGGTTTGGCTGAAAAACTGTTTTTT. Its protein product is CASSLGGLAEKLFF. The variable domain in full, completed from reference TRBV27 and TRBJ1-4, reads EAQVTQNPRYLITVTGKKLTVTCSQNMNHEYMSWYRQDPGLGLRQIYYSMNVEVTDKGDVPEGYKVSRKEKRNFPLILESPSPNQTSLYFCASSLGGLAEKLFFGSGTQLSVL.